The present TCR beta chain was sequenced within a study of OX40 agonist ivuxolimab in advanced cancers. About the study: Ivuxolimab, an antibody acting as an agonist of OX40 (CD134), was used to treat patients.

In the case of this clone: What it recognizes is unknown.

Repertoires were generated with immunoSEQ multiplex PCR, while TCRdb's copy carries only in-frame clones and drops some. The top ten hold about 1.5% of the sample, which has roughly 25,000 clones, roughly three quarters seen once. Overall study results and limits: The antigen specificity of the peripheral T cells (those that were expanded) was not determined. CD8+ T cells were the subset that, on average, had more expanded clones than CD4+.

The specimen was CD4+ or CD8+ T cells sorted from blood, collected in a trial of the OX40 agonist ivuxolimab. This TCR came from an adult with an advanced solid tumor such as melanoma, head and neck, liver or kidney cancer.

The CDR3 region has the DNA TGTGCCACCAGCAGAGATAAACTAGCGGGAATCTACGAGCAGTACTTC. It codes for CATSRDKLAGIYEQYF. This chain joins TRBV15 and TRBJ2-7; 10 nucleotides align to TRBD2. The CDR3 totals 16 residues. Germline V lookup: CDR1 LNHNV, CDR2 YYDKDF (reference sequence). The junction had 5 bases not matched to a gene; V was cut back by 0 bases and J by 3 bases. Full variable domain (missing parts from reference TRBV15 and TRBJ2-7): DAMVIQNPRYQVTQFGKPVTLSCSQTLNHNVMYWYQQKSSQAPKLLFHYYDKDFNNEADTPDNFQSRRPNTSFCFLDIRSPGLGDTAMYLCATSRDKLAGIYEQYFGPGTRLTVT.